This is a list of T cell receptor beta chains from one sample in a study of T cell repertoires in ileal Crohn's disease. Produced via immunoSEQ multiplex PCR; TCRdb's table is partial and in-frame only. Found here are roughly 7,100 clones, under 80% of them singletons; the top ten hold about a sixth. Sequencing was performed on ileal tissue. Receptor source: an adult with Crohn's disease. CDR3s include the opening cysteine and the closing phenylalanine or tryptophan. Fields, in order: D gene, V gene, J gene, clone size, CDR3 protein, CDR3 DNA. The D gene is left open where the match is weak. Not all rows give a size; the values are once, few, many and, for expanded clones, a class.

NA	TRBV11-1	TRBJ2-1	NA	CASSSAGLSYNEQFF	TGTGCCAGCAGCTCTGCAGGGTTATCCTACAATGAGCAGTTCTTC
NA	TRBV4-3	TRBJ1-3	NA	CASSQGLISGNTIYF	TGCGCCAGCAGCCAAGGACTGATCTCTGGAAACACCATATATTTT
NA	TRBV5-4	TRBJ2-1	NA	CASSLASPEQFF	TGTGCCAGCAGCTTGGCCAGTCCTGAGCAGTTCTTC
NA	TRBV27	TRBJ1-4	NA	CASTYRDGEKLFF	TGTGCCAGCACCTACAGGGACGGAGAAAAACTGTTTTTT
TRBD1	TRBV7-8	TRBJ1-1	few	CASSSETGGNTEAFF	TGTGCCAGCAGCTCCGAAACAGGGGGCAACACTGAAGCTTTCTTT
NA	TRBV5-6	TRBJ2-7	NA	CASSPQDSIYEQYF	TGTGCCAGCAGCCCCCAGGACAGTATCTACGAGCAGTACTTC
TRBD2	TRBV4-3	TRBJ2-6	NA	CASSQDLAGSVPGANVLTF	TGCGCCAGCAGCCAAGATCTAGCGGGGTCAGTCCCTGGGGCCAACGTCCTGACTTTC
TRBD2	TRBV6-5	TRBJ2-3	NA	CASSLTSTRDPGTQYF	TGTGCCAGCAGTTTGACTAGCACGAGGGATCCCGGTACGCAGTATTTT
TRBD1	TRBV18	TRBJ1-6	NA	CASSPGQTNSPLHF	TGTGCCAGCTCACCGGGACAGACCAATTCACCCCTCCACTTT
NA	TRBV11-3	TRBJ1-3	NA	CASSPGGGGTGNTIYF	TGTGCCAGCAGCCCCGGCGGGGGGGGAACTGGAAACACCATATATTTT
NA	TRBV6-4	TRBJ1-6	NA	CASSEETGPSPLHF	TGTGCCAGCAGTGAAGAGACAGGCCCTTCACCCCTCCACTTT
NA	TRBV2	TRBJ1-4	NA	CASRQGHATNEKLFF	TGTGCCAGCAGACAGGGACACGCAACTAATGAAAAACTGTTTTTT
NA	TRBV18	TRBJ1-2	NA	CASSLDQGGGGYTF	TGTGCCAGCTCACTGGACCAGGGAGGCGGAGGCTACACCTTC
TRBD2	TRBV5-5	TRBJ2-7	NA	CASTSHPVGGGKQYF	TGTGCCAGCACCTCCCACCCAGTGGGCGGGGGGAAGCAGTACTTC
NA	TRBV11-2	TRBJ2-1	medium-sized	CASSSRGAGNEQFF	TGTGCCAGCAGCTCCCGGGGGGCGGGTAATGAGCAGTTCTTC
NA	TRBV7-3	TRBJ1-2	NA	CASSIHRDGGGYTF	TGTGCCAGCAGCATTCACAGGGACGGTGGTGGCTACACCTTC
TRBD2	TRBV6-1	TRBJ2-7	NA	CASSESGGTYEQYF	TGTGCCAGCAGTGAAAGCGGGGGGACCTACGAGCAGTACTTC
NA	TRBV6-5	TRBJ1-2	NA	CASSPSGGNYGYTF	TGTGCCAGCAGCCCCTCGGGGGGGAACTATGGCTACACCTTC
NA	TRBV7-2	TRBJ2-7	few	CASSLNPAGSSYEQYF	TGTGCCAGCAGCTTAAATCCGGCGGGGAGCTCCTACGAGCAGTACTTC
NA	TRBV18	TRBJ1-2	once	CASSPGRDGYTF	TGTGCCAGCTCACCCGGCAGGGATGGCTACACCTTC
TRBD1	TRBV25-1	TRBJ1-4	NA	CASSSRPGQGEEKLFF	TGTGCCAGCAGTTCAAGACCGGGACAGGGTGAAGAAAAACTGTTTTTT
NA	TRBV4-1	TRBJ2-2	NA	CASSQVAHTGELFF	TGCGCCAGCAGCCAAGTAGCTCACACCGGGGAGCTGTTTTTT
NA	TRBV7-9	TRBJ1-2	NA	CASSSQGGNYGYTF	TGTGCCAGCAGTTCACAGGGAGGGAACTATGGCTACACCTTC
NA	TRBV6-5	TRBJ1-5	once	CASRAGQSSNQPQHF	TGTGCCAGCAGGGCAGGACAGAGTAGCAATCAGCCCCAGCATTTT
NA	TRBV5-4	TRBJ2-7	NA	CASSLDGGGLYEQYF	TGTGCCAGCAGCTTGGATGGCGGGGGCCTCTACGAGCAGTACTTC
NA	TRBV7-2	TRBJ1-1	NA	CASSFTELNTEAFF	TGTGCCAGCAGCTTTACGGAGTTGAACACTGAAGCTTTCTTT
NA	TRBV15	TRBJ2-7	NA	CATSSRDNPYEQYF	TGTGCCACCAGCAGCCGGGACAATCCCTACGAGCAGTACTTC
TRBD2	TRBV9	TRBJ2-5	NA	CASSVGAGGGQETQYF	TGTGCCAGCAGCGTAGGGGCGGGGGGTGGCCAAGAGACCCAGTACTTC
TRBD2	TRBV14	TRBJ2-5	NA	CASSPRLAGGQETQYF	TGTGCCAGCAGCCCCCGACTAGCGGGGGGCCAAGAGACCCAGTACTTC
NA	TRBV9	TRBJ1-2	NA	CASSAGGAQYGYTF	TGTGCCAGCAGCGCGGGGGGGGCGCAATATGGCTACACCTTC
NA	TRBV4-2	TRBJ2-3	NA	CASSQDRRTTDTQYF	TGTGCCAGCAGCCAAGATCGCCGGACAACAGATACGCAGTATTTT
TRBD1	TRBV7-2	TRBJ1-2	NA	CASSWGQGSYGYTF	TGTGCCAGCAGCTGGGGACAGGGGAGCTATGGCTACACCTTC
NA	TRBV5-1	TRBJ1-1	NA	CASSLTGNTEAFF	TGCGCCAGCAGCCTGACAGGGAACACTGAAGCTTTCTTT
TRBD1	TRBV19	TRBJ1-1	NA	CASSAQQGMNTEAFF	TGTGCCAGTAGTGCCCAACAGGGGATGAACACTGAAGCTTTCTTT
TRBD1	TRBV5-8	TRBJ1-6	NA	CASSIGQENSPLHF	TGTGCCAGCAGCATCGGACAGGAGAATTCACCCCTCCACTTT
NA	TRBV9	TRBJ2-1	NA	CASSVVEGIYNEQFF	TGTGCCAGCAGCGTAGTTGAGGGTATCTACAATGAGCAGTTCTTC
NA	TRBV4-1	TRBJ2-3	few	CASSPLSGRSTDTQYF	TGCGCCAGCAGCCCCCTTAGCGGACGGAGCACAGATACGCAGTATTTT
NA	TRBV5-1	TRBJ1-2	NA	CASRDLRGQLYGYTF	TGCGCCAGCCGGGATTTACGAGGTCAACTATATGGCTACACCTTC
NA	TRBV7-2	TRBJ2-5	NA	CASSLGIVETQYF	TGTGCCAGCAGCTTAGGAATAGTAGAGACCCAGTACTTC
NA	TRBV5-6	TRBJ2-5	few	CASSLKGFRGSETQYF	TGTGCCAGCAGCTTGAAAGGGTTCCGGGGTTCCGAGACCCAGTACTTC
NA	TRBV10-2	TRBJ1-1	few	CASSPTVNTEAFF	TGCGCCAGCAGCCCCACAGTGAACACTGAAGCTTTCTTT
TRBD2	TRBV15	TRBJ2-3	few	CATSSTGTITDTQYF	TGTGCCACCAGCAGTACCGGGACTATCACAGATACGCAGTATTTT
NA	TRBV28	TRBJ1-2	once	CASSTGLSGYTF	TGTGCCAGCAGTACAGGGTTAAGTGGCTACACCTTC
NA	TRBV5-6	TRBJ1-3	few	CASSLPRGQAGNTIYF	TGTGCCAGCAGCTTGCCGAGAGGGCAGGCTGGAAACACCATATATTTT
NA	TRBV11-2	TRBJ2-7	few	CASSLRTLYPDEQYF	TGTGCCAGCAGCTTAAGGACACTTTATCCTGACGAGCAGTACTTC
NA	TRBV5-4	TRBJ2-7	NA	CASSQDNSYEQYF	TGTGCCAGCAGCCAGGACAACTCCTACGAGCAGTACTTC
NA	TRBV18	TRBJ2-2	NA	CASSPVNINTGELFF	TGTGCCAGCTCACCGGTCAACATTAACACCGGGGAGCTGTTTTTT
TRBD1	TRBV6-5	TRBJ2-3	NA	CASSQQGGLQYF	TGTGCCAGCAGCCAACAGGGGGGTCTGCAGTATTTT
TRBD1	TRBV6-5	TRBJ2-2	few	CASRPGTDSTGELFF	TGTGCCAGCAGACCCGGGACAGATTCTACCGGGGAGCTGTTTTTT
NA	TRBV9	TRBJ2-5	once	CASSQDQETQYF	TGTGCCAGCAGCCAGGACCAAGAGACCCAGTACTTC
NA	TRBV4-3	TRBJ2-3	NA	CASSQERSRGASTDTQYF	TGCGCCAGCAGCCAAGAACGGAGCCGGGGGGCTAGCACAGATACGCAGTATTTT
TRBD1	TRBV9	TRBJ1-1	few	CASSGRDSVTEAFF	TGTGCCAGCAGCGGCCGGGACAGCGTCACTGAAGCTTTCTTT
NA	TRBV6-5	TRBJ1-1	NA	CATQGGTEAFF	TGTGCCACCCAGGGAGGCACTGAAGCTTTCTTT
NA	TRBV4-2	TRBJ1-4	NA	CASSQGGGPNEKLFF	TGTGCCAGCAGCCAAGGTGGAGGGCCTAATGAAAAACTGTTTTTT
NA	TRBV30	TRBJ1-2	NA	CAWSGLWRGGYTF	TGTGCCTGGAGTGGCCTTTGGAGGGGTGGCTACACCTTC
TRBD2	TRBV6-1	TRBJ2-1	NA	CASSEGEGNEQFF	TGTGCCAGCAGTGAAGGGGAGGGCAATGAGCAGTTCTTC
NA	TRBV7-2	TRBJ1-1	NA	CASSLAGSIGEAFF	TGTGCCAGCAGCCTCGCAGGGTCGATAGGTGAAGCTTTCTTT